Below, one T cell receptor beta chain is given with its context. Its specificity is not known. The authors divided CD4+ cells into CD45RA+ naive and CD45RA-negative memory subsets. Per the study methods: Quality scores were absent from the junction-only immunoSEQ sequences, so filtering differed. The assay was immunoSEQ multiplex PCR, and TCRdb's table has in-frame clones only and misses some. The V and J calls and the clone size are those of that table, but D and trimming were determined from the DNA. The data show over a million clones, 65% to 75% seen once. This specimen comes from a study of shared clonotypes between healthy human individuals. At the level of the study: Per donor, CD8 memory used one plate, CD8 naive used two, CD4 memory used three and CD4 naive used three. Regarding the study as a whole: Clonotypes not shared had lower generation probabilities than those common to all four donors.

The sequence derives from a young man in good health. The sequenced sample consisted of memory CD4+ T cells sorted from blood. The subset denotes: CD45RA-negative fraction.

The CDR3 nucleotides are TGTGCCAGCAGCCCCGGCCTACTCACCGGGGAGCTGTTTTTT. Residues: CASSPGLLTGELFF. This sequence joins TRBV9 and TRBJ2-2; D uncertain. Germline V gene lookup returns CDR1 SGDLS and CDR2 YYNGEE. Trimming pared 4 bases from V and 4 bases from J, leaving 11 bases between. The CDR3 has 14 residues.